This T cell receptor beta chain is from a study of control samples from healthy donors and cancer patients (dated by TCRdb to the early 2020s). V is pared back by 6 bases and J by 1 base, with 9 bases lying between the germline termini. CDR3 length: 13 amino acids, cysteine to phenylalanine. Just CDR3 DNA is preserved here, 39 bases in frame from base 1. As encoded in the germline V gene (reference sequence), CDR1 is WNHNN while CDR2 is SYGVQD. Library method: the immunoSEQ multiplex PCR assay. This immuneACCESS table, as held by TCRdb, lists in-frame sequences with V and J called but not all clones. Of the missing ones, under half trace to an unresolved V gene in checked studies; the others have no known cause. Across this sample there are roughly 88,000 clones, with approximately 90% seen only once. 0.92% of the sample belongs to the ten largest clones. This clone was observed once. Its recognized antigen is unknown. Base qualities were left out, and no much larger clone turns up one base away.

Material: blood. This chain joins TRBV10-1 to TRBJ1-1; the D segment cannot be called with confidence. This receptor was obtained from a woman in her twenties or thirties in good health. CDR3 region: CASRREGNTEAFF. In nucleotide form, the sequence is TGCGCCAGCAGGCGGGAGGGGAACACTGAAGCTTTCTTT.